These 3 T cell receptor beta chains originate from one sample sequenced in a study of blood T cell repertoires in COVID-19. Generated by immunoSEQ multiplex PCR, the TCRdb table keeps only in-frame clones and is missing some. The sample shows fewer than 500,000 clones, 81% of them seen only once. The sample was peripheral blood. These receptors came from a human donor with acute or convalescent COVID-19. The donor label of this sample is uncertain.

This clone has only a few counts. The chain links TRBV6-5 to TRBJ1-1; D remains ambiguous. The CDR3 totals 16 residues. Per germline, CDR1 MNHEY and CDR2 SVGAGI. Trimming took off 2 bases at V and 4 bases at J, with 17 bases between the two ends. In nucleotides, the CDR3 is TGTGCCAGCAGTTACGTCGGGGTTAGGGAGAGCACTGAAGCTTTCTTT. Its protein is CASSYVGVRESTEAFF.

The rearrangement joins TRBV2 to TRBJ2-1; 10 bases are shared with TRBD1. This CDR3 region has 13 residues. The V segment lost 9 bases and the J segment 9 bases; nucleotides outside the gene matches: 8. Germline V gene lookup returns CDR1 SNHLY and CDR2 FYNNEI. The CDR3 loop reads CASRQGALGEQFF. In DNA, the CDR3 is TGTGCCAGTAGACAGGGGGCGCTGGGTGAGCAGTTCTTC.

J is TRBJ1-1 and V is TRBV2, with D hard to call. V was trimmed by 6 bases and J by 5 bases, leaving 16 bases between them. There are 14 residues in the CDR3. Germline CDR1 and CDR2: SNHLY and FYNNEI. CDR3 nucleotide sequence: TGTGCCAGCAGCGCATCCGGAAGAGGAACTGAAGCTTTCTTT. Its protein product is CASSASGRGTEAFF.